The T cell receptor (beta chain) described here comes from a study of CD4 T cells in relation to SARS-CoV-2 and coronaviruses. The V end was cut by 4 bases, the J end by 3 bases, with 7 bases between. CDR3 size: 12 residues. The germline CDR1 and CDR2 sequences are SQVTM and ANQGSEA. Profiling relied on immunoSEQ multiplex PCR, and the TCRdb table lists in-frame clones only, not all of them. The sample contains 27,000 or so clones, 76% of which appear only once. Turning to this clone: What it recognizes is unknown.

The unexposed donors gave CD4+ T cells in about 2011-2019, prior to COVID-19. CD4+ T cells were isolated from the cells after more than 8 days of culture. Source material: CD4+ T cells from PBMCs, cultured in vitro. This TCR was sampled from a human donor in good health. The V call is TRBV29-1, the J call TRBJ1-5; weak D call: TRBD1 (5 bases). CDR3 nucleotide sequence: TGCAGCGTTGGACAGTACAATCAGCCCCAGCATTTT. Residues: CSVGQYNQPQHF.